This is a list of T cell receptor beta chains from one sample in a study of shared clonotypes between healthy human individuals. Assay: immunoSEQ multiplex PCR; the TCRdb copy retains only in-frame clones and omits some. This sample has roughly 2.4 million clones, with around 95% found just once. The sequencing sample was made of naive CD4+ T cells sorted from blood. Receptors originate from a man aged 18 to 30 in good health. CDR3s include the opening cysteine and the closing phenylalanine or tryptophan. Each record gives: J gene, clone size, V gene, D gene, CDR3 DNA, CDR3 protein. D genes are given only for firm matches. Clone size is shown for a subset of rows, as once, few, many or a class of expanded clone.

>TRBJ2-5|-|TRBV14|-
TGTGCCAGCCTAGGACTCCTCCAAGAGACCCAGTACTTC
CASLGLLQETQYF
>TRBJ1-1|-|TRBV6-5|-
TGTGCCAGCAGCCCCTCGGGGAAGACTGAAGCTTTCTTT
CASSPSGKTEAFF
>TRBJ1-1|few|TRBV5-1|-
TGCGCCAGCAGCTTGGGAGGGAGCACTGAAGCTTTCTTT
CASSLGGSTEAFF
>TRBJ1-2|-|TRBV18|-
TGTGCCAGCTCACCAAAACAGGGCAGTGGCTATGGCTACACCTTC
CASSPKQGSGYGYTF
>TRBJ1-5|once|TRBV11-3|TRBD1
TGTGCCAGCAGCGCGACGGACAGGGGCATAGATCAGCCCCAGCATTTT
CASSATDRGIDQPQHF
>TRBJ2-5|-|TRBV5-4|TRBD2
TGTGCCAGCAGCCCGGGACTAGCGGGAGGCGGACAAGAGACCCAGTACTTC
CASSPGLAGGGQETQYF
>TRBJ2-3|-|TRBV28|-
TGTGCCAGCAGTAAGACAGGCTATACGCAGTATTTT
CASSKTGYTQYF
>TRBJ1-2|-|TRBV29-1|-
TGCAGCGTCATAGGACAAACCCTGGGGGGCTACACCTTC
CSVIGQTLGGYTF
>TRBJ2-7|-|TRBV4-3|-
TGCGCCAGCAGCCAAGTCGTATCCTACGAGCAGTACTTC
CASSQVVSYEQYF
>TRBJ1-5|-|TRBV6-5|-
TGTGCCAGCAGGATGGATCAGAGGAGTCAGCCCCAGCATTTT
CASRMDQRSQPQHF
>TRBJ1-1|-|TRBV2|-
TGTGCCAGCAGTGTCTTGGAATTGAACACTGAAGCTTTCTTT
CASSVLELNTEAFF
>TRBJ2-3|-|TRBV5-1|-
TGCGCCAGCAGGGTAGGGGATGCCACGACAGATACGCAGTATTTT
CASRVGDATTDTQYF
>TRBJ1-6|few|TRBV7-2|TRBD1
TGTGCCAGCAGCCTAGCGGGACAGACTAATTCACCCCTCCACTTT
CASSLAGQTNSPLHF
>TRBJ1-6|-|TRBV5-1|TRBD1
TGCGCCAGCAGCGCGGGACAGCAATATAATTCACCCCTCCACTTT
CASSAGQQYNSPLHF
>TRBJ2-7|once|TRBV5-1|TRBD2
TGCGCCAGCAGCTCGGAACAAGCGGGGGGGCTTTCCGAGCAGTACTTC
CASSSEQAGGLSEQYF
>TRBJ1-1|-|TRBV19|-
TGTGCCAGTAGTTCAACAGACGACACTGAAGCTTTCTTT
CASSSTDDTEAFF
>TRBJ2-1|-|TRBV10-1|TRBD2
TGCGCCAGCAGTGATCCTATAGCGGGAGGTGGCAATGAGCAGTTCTTC
CASSDPIAGGGNEQFF
>TRBJ2-6|-|TRBV30|-
TGTGCCTGGAACCGGGAAGAGCCTGGGGCCAACGTCCTGACTTTC
CAWNREEPGANVLTF
>TRBJ2-7|-|TRBV7-8|TRBD2
TGTGCCAGCAGCCCACGGGGGGTGGGGTCCTACGAGCAGTACTTC
CASSPRGVGSYEQYF
>TRBJ2-6|-|TRBV6-1|-
TGTGCCAGCAGGGACTCTGGGGCCAACGTCCTGACTTTC
CASRDSGANVLTF
>TRBJ1-1|few|TRBV28|-
TGTGCCAGCAGTTTATGGGCAGCTGGGGACACTGAAGCTTTCTTT
CASSLWAAGDTEAFF
>TRBJ2-5|-|TRBV6-1|TRBD2
TGTGCCAGCAGTGAAAGCGGGGGGCCCCAAGAGACCCAGTACTTC
CASSESGGPQETQYF
>TRBJ2-7|-|TRBV10-3|TRBD2
TGTGCCATCAGTGGGTCCGGGACTAGCGGGAGGGTATACGAGCAGTACTTC
CAISGSGTSGRVYEQYF
>TRBJ2-2|once|TRBV28|-
TGTGCCAGCAGAACGGGCACCGGGGAGCTGTTTTTT
CASRTGTGELFF
>TRBJ2-7|-|TRBV4-1|TRBD2
TGCGCCAGCAGCCCAACGGGACTAGCTAGCGAGCAGTACTTC
CASSPTGLASEQYF
>TRBJ1-3|once|TRBV18|TRBD1
TGTGCCAGCTACTTGGGACAGGGGCAACGAAACACCATATATTTT
CASYLGQGQRNTIYF
>TRBJ1-5|-|TRBV19|-
TGTGCCAGTAGTATAGTCAACAATCAGCCCCAGCATTTT
CASSIVNNQPQHF
>TRBJ1-3|-|TRBV30|-
TGTGCCTGGAGTGTTGGGCCCACTGGAAACACCATATATTTT
CAWSVGPTGNTIYF
>TRBJ1-1|-|TRBV30|-
TGTGCCTGGACCCCCGACACTGAAGCTTTCTTT
CAWTPDTEAFF
>TRBJ2-7|-|TRBV5-1|TRBD1
TGCGCCAGCAGCGGACAGGGGTACGAGCAGTACTTC
CASSGQGYEQYF
>TRBJ1-4|-|TRBV30|-
TGTGCCTGGAGCCCCGGGGGGAGTGAAAAACTGTTTTTT
CAWSPGGSEKLFF
>TRBJ1-5|-|TRBV28|TRBD1
TGTGCCAGCAGTGGAAGACAGGGGATTGACTATAGCAATCAGCCCCAGCATTTT
CASSGRQGIDYSNQPQHF
>TRBJ2-2|-|TRBV25-1|-
TGTGCCAGCAGTGAATACTCCCAGGGATACGGCGGGGAGCTGTTTTTT
CASSEYSQGYGGELFF
>TRBJ2-7|-|TRBV11-2|-
TGTGCCAGCAGCCCCGGACCGGAGAGACGGAACGAGCAGTACTTC
CASSPGPERRNEQYF
>TRBJ2-7|-|TRBV6-5|-
TGTGCCAGCAGTTCACCCACCTACGAGCAGTACTTC
CASSSPTYEQYF
>TRBJ2-2|-|TRBV9|-
TGTGCCAGCAGCCCCTCCCCCGGGACACTCAACACCGGGGAGCTGTTTTTT
CASSPSPGTLNTGELFF
>TRBJ2-1|-|TRBV13|TRBD1
TGTGCCAGCAGCATCCGCCGGGACAGGGGAGAACTTTACAGCAGGGGGAAATACAATGAGCAGTTCTTC
CASSIRRDRGELYSRGKYNEQFF
>TRBJ2-7|once|TRBV11-2|TRBD2
TGTGCCAGCAGCGGACTAGCGGGCTCCTACGAGCAGTACTTC
CASSGLAGSYEQYF
>TRBJ2-7|-|TRBV21-1|-
TGTGCCAGCAGCGTCCGGGACAACTTCGAGCAGTACTTC
CASSVRDNFEQYF
>TRBJ2-5|-|TRBV5-1|TRBD2
TGCGCCAGCAGCTTAATTAGCGGGAGGATCCAAGAGACCCAGTACTTC
CASSLISGRIQETQYF